This is a list of T cell receptor beta chains from one sample in a study of T cell repertoires in cytomegalovirus infection. For these TCRs, the target antigens are not known. TCRdb reprocessed the reads with MiXCR, giving one entry per CDR3 protein. Of 700,000 to 850,000 distinct CDR3 sequences listed, about 30% are singletons. Material: cultured CD8+ T cells from PBMCs, obtained from culture after CMV antigen stimulation. The receptors shown here come from a human donor in good health (CMV status not recorded). Some clones in this sample may be carry-over from other donors' samples. CDR3s include the opening cysteine and the closing phenylalanine or tryptophan. The D gene is left open where the match is weak. Expanded clones get a size class; other rows say once, few or many, or leave the size out.

TRBV29-1	TRBJ1-1	12	NA	NA	CSVEDLNLEAFF	TGCAGCGTTGAAGATCTGAACCTTGAAGCTTTCTTT
TRBV6-5	TRBJ2-3	16	NA	NA	CASSYSPSEGMDTQYF	TGTGCCAGCAGTTACTCGCCCTCTGAAGGGATGGATACGCAGTATTTT
TRBV7-2	TRBJ2-5	17	NA	many	CASSLGFRVAGGETQYF	TGTGCCAGCAGCTTAGGGTTTCGGGTGGCTGGTGGGGAGACCCAGTACTTC
TRBV6-6	TRBJ1-2	14	NA	few	CASSYAPRGDGYTF	TGTGCCAGCAGTTACGCGCCCCGGGGAGATGGCTACACCTTC
TRBV7-8	TRBJ2-1	15	TRBD2	many	CASSFRDYSYNEQFF	TGTGCCAGCAGCTTCCGGGACTACTCCTACAATGAGCAGTTCTTC
TRBV7-9	TRBJ2-3	16	TRBD2	few	CASSWRDYRATDTQYF	TGTGCCAGCAGCTGGCGGGACTACCGGGCGACAGATACGCAGTATTTT
TRBV25-1	TRBJ1-6	13	NA	NA	CASNTGSNSPLHF	TGTGCCAGCAACACAGGGTCAAACTCACCCCTCCACTTT
TRBV6-2/TRBV6-3	TRBJ2-7	15	NA	many	CASTIGGLGQNEQYF	TGTGCCAGTACTATTGGGGGACTCGGGCAAAACGAGCAGTACTTC
TRBV7-8	TRBJ2-7	16	TRBD2	few	CASSLASAGTVLEQYF	TGTGCCAGCAGCTTAGCTTCAGCGGGGACCGTTCTCGAGCAGTACTTC
TRBV27	TRBJ1-6	16	TRBD1	many	CASSLTGGSYNSPLHF	TGTGCCAGCAGCTTAACAGGGGGCTCCTATAATTCACCCCTCCACTTT
TRBV4-3	TRBJ2-7	17	NA	NA	CASSQDHSGGGYYEQYF	TGCGCCAGCAGCCAAGATCATAGTGGCGGCGGGTACTACGAGCAGTACTTC
TRBV4-3	TRBJ2-3	17	NA	few	CASSQSIRDLSTDTQYF	TGCGCCAGCAGCCAATCAATCCGGGACCTCAGCACAGATACGCAGTATTTT
TRBV4-1	TRBJ2-3	16	NA	NA	CASSQVPVASTDTQYF	TGCGCCAGCAGCCAAGTGCCGGTAGCTAGCACAGATACGCAGTATTTT
TRBV4-1	TRBJ2-7	17	TRBD2	NA	CASSQDQASGASTGQYF	TGCGCCAGCAGCCAAGATCAGGCTAGCGGGGCTTCTACTGGGCAGTACTTC
TRBV29-1	TRBJ2-1	15	NA	NA	CSVEKAGSSYNEQFF	TGCAGCGTTGAAAAGGCAGGGAGCTCCTACAATGAGCAGTTCTTC
TRBV12-3/TRBV12-4	TRBJ2-1	15	TRBD2	many	CASSITSGGLLQQFF	TGTGCCAGCAGTATCACTAGCGGGGGCCTCCTACAGCAGTTCTTC
TRBV6-5	TRBJ2-1	15	TRBD1	NA	CASSSGTGKNNEQFF	TGTGCCAGCAGCTCCGGGACAGGGAAGAACAATGAGCAGTTCTTC
TRBV10-1	TRBJ2-5	14	NA	NA	CASSDSGMGETQYF	TGCGCCAGCAGTGACTCGGGGATGGGGGAGACCCAGTACTTC
TRBV7-9	TRBJ2-3	17	TRBD2	few	CASSPRLAGGNTDTQYF	TGTGCCAGCAGCCCCAGACTAGCGGGGGGGAACACAGATACGCAGTATTTT
TRBV24-1	TRBJ2-1	12	NA	NA	CATSDPGDEQFF	TGTGCCACCAGTGATCCCGGGGATGAGCAGTTCTTC
TRBV5-1	TRBJ2-1	14	NA	NA	CASSFGGSLNEQFF	TGCGCCAGCAGCTTCGGAGGTTCCCTCAATGAGCAGTTCTTC
TRBV4-1	TRBJ2-1	13	NA	few	CASSQTQVFEQFF	TGCGCCAGCAGCCAGACCCAGGTCTTTGAGCAGTTCTTC
TRBV19	TRBJ2-7	16	NA	NA	CASSTLPGQLPHEQYF	TGTGCCAGTAGTACTCTTCCCGGGCAACTACCCCACGAGCAGTACTTC
TRBV7-9	TRBJ2-1	14	NA	few	CASGNRDPFEEQFF	TGTGCCAGCGGTAACCGGGACCCTTTCGAAGAGCAGTTCTTC
TRBV4-1	TRBJ2-3	15	NA	few	CASSQVLTGPDTQYF	TGCGCCAGCAGCCAAGTATTAACAGGGCCAGATACGCAGTATTTT
TRBV6-1	TRBJ1-5	19	TRBD1	few	CASSEGDRGPLSSNQPQHF	TGTGCCAGCAGTGAAGGGGACAGGGGGCCCCTCAGCAGCAATCAGCCCCAGCATTTT
TRBV19	TRBJ2-2	15	NA	few	CASAAQGRYTGELFF	TGTGCCAGCGCAGCCCAGGGCCGGTACACCGGGGAGCTGTTTTTT
TRBV19	TRBJ1-5	18	NA	few	CASSPRTARGKYIQPQHF	TGTGCCAGTAGTCCAAGGACAGCGCGGGGCAAATATATTCAGCCCCAGCATTTT
TRBV5-6	TRBJ2-1	12	NA	NA	CASSGGPNKQFF	TGTGCCAGCAGCGGGGGGCCCAACAAGCAGTTCTTC
TRBV24-1	TRBJ1-5	13	NA	few	CATSGSTREAQHF	TGTGCCACCAGTGGGTCGACAAGGGAGGCCCAGCATTTT
TRBV7-4	TRBJ1-1	13	TRBD1	NA	CASSWGGTDEAFF	TGTGCCAGCAGCTGGGGAGGGACAGATGAAGCTTTCTTT
TRBV7-6	TRBJ1-2	13	TRBD1	few	CASSLGETGLYTF	TGTGCCAGCAGCTTGGGAGAGACAGGGTTATACACCTTC
TRBV5-1	TRBJ2-3	16	TRBD2	NA	CASTWTSGGYTDTQYF	TGCGCCAGCACCTGGACTAGCGGGGGCTACACAGATACGCAGTATTTT
TRBV19	TRBJ1-2	16	NA	NA	CASSIECGEWNYGYTF	TGTGCCAGTAGTATAGAGTGTGGGGAATGGAACTATGGCTACACCTTC
TRBV20-1	TRBJ2-3	15	TRBD2	NA	CSACLSGGITDTQYF	TGCAGTGCTTGCCTTAGCGGGGGAATCACAGATACGCAGTATTTT
TRBV10-2	TRBJ1-2	15	NA	NA	CASSESMGSHYGYTF	TGCGCCAGCAGTGAGTCGATGGGGTCTCACTATGGCTACACCTTC
TRBV7-9	TRBJ1-1	15	NA	few	CASSFEPGTNTEAFF	TGTGCCAGCAGCTTTGAGCCGGGGACGAACACTGAAGCTTTCTTT
TRBV12-3/TRBV12-4	TRBJ1-5	14	TRBD1	NA	CVSTKDRGDQPQHF	TGTGTCAGCACTAAGGACAGGGGAGATCAGCCCCAGCATTTT
TRBV29-1	TRBJ2-3	14	NA	NA	CSVAGGTSTDTQYF	TGCAGCGTTGCGGGTGGTACTAGCACAGATACGCAGTATTTT
TRBV19	TRBJ2-1	16	NA	NA	CASSIHSGPLYNEQFF	TGTGCCAGTAGTATACATTCGGGACCCCTCTACAATGAGCAGTTCTTC
TRBV7-2	TRBJ2-2	16	TRBD2	many	CASSTGTRENTGELFF	TGTGCCAGCAGCACGGGGACTAGAGAGAACACCGGGGAGCTGTTTTTT
TRBV5-5	TRBJ2-7	16	TRBD1	NA	CASSISGQGIWWEQYF	TGTGCCAGCAGCATATCCGGACAGGGGATTTGGTGGGAGCAGTACTTC
TRBV6-1	TRBJ1-5	14	NA	few	CASSDKGRNQPQHF	TGTGCCAGCAGTGATAAGGGACGCAATCAGCCCCAGCATTTT
TRBV6-2/TRBV6-3	TRBJ2-6	18	NA	few	CASSYGRRYLEGANVLTF	TGTGCCAGCAGTTATGGCAGGCGCTACCTCGAGGGGGCCAACGTCCTGACTTTC
TRBV12-3/TRBV12-4	TRBJ1-1	14	NA	NA	CASSFGGYGTEAFF	TGTGCCAGCAGTTTTGGAGGGTACGGAACTGAAGCTTTCTTT
TRBV12-3/TRBV12-4	TRBJ2-7	14	TRBD1	few	CASSGQGVDYEQYF	TGTGCCAGCAGTGGACAGGGGGTTGACTACGAGCAGTACTTC
TRBV4-1	TRBJ2-1	14	NA	few	CASSQGEGGDEQFF	TGCGCCAGCAGCCAAGGAGAAGGTGGGGATGAGCAGTTCTTC
TRBV19	TRBJ2-7	11	NA	NA	CASSIADEQYF	TGTGCCAGTAGTATAGCAGACGAGCAGTACTTC
TRBV12-3/TRBV12-4	TRBJ2-1	11	TRBD1	many	CASSPTGVQFF	TGTGCCAGCAGTCCGACAGGGGTCCAGTTCTTC
TRBV7-6	TRBJ2-1	17	TRBD2	few	CASSLPATSGGGNEQFF	TGTGCCAGCAGCTTACCGGCCACTAGCGGGGGTGGGAATGAGCAGTTCTTC
TRBV7-6	TRBJ2-1	14	NA	many	CASSGYAGPNEQFF	TGTGCCAGCAGCGGTTACGCGGGGCCCAATGAGCAGTTCTTC